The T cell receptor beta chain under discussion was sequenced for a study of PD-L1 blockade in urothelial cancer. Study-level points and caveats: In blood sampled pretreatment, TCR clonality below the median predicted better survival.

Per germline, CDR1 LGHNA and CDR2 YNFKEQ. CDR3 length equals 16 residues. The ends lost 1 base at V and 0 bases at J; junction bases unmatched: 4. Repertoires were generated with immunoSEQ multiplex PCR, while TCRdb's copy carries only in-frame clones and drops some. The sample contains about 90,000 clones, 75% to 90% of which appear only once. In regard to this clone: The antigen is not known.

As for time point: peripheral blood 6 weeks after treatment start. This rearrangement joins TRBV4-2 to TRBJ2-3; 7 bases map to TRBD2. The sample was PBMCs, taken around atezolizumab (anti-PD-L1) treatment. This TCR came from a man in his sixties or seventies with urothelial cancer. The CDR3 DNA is TGTGCCAGCAGCCAAGTCGCTAGCGGAAGCACAGATACGCAGTATTTT. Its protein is CASSQVASGSTDTQYF.